Listed here are 28 T cell receptor beta chains from one sample, sequenced in a study. TCRdb processed the 5' RACE reads anew with MiXCR; each CDR3 protein has one entry. Of 50,000 to 80,000 distinct CDR3 sequences detected, 22% appear once; the ten largest clones hold 2.5% to 3%. The sequencing input was memory CD4+ T cells sorted from a lymph node. Specified subset: memory CD4+ T cells, CD4+CD45RO+CD25-. Receptors were obtained from a female donor with breast cancer.

This clonotype was recorded many times. The V gene is TRBV7-2, the J gene TRBJ2-7, with D unclear. Per the germline V gene, CDR1 is SGHTA and CDR2 is FQGNSA. V was cut by 3 bases and J by 0 bases, with 9 bases left in between. The CDR3 has 14 residues. DNA for the CDR3: TGTGCCAGCAGCTTTTATGAGAGCTCCTACGAGCAGTACTTC. As protein: CASSFYESSYEQYF.

This clonotype was recorded at least ten times. V is TRBV6-5 and J is TRBJ2-1; D gene unclear. This CDR3 region has 12 residues. Germline V gene sequence: CDR1 MNHEY, CDR2 SVGAGI. Between the trimmed V and J ends, which lost 0 bases and 7 bases, there was a span of 4 bases. The CDR3, as DNA: TGTGCCAGCAGTTACTCGGGGAATGAGCAGTTCTTC. It yields the protein CASSYSGNEQFF.

The chain is built from TRBV6-5 and TRBJ1-5; perhaps TRBD1 as D (6 bases). CDR3 length: 15 amino acids. Germline assignment: CDR1 MNHEY and CDR2 SVGAGI. Between the trimmed V and J ends, which lost 5 bases and 0 bases, there was a span of 11 bases. The CDR3 sequence: CASSPQGFSNQPQHF. The CDR3 bases are TGTGCCAGCAGTCCTCAGGGGTTTAGCAATCAGCCCCAGCATTTT.

Many counts were recorded for this clonotype. This sequence joins TRBV7-2 and TRBJ1-2; no firm D call. Germline V gene sequence: CDR1 SGHTA, CDR2 FQGNSA. V was trimmed by 4 bases and J by 8 bases, leaving 14 bases between them. CDR3 length equals 13 residues. The chain's CDR3 is CASSSQAFGGYTF. For the CDR3, the DNA is TGTGCCAGCAGCTCTCAGGCGTTTGGAGGCTACACCTTC.

This clonotype was seen more than once but under ten times. The chain carries TRBV7-8 and TRBJ2-1; D call uncertain. This CDR3 spans 13 amino acids. V dropped 1 base and J dropped 10 bases, with 11 bases sitting between them. The germline V gene encodes CDR1 SGHVS and CDR2 FQNEAQ. CDR3 sequence reads: CASSLGRYAEQFF. CDR3 DNA: TGTGCCAGCAGCTTAGGGCGGTACGCGGAGCAGTTCTTC. Full variable domain (remainder filled in from reference TRBV7-8 and TRBJ2-1): GAGVSQSPRYKVAKRGQDVALRCDPISGHVSLFWYQQALGQGPEFLTYFQNEAQLDKSGLPSDRFFAERPEGSVSTLKIQRTQQEDSAVYLCASSLGRYAEQFFGPGTRLTVL.

This clonotype was picked up a small number of times. V is TRBV10-2 and J is TRBJ1-1, with D maybe TRBD1 (6 bases). Germline CDR1 WSHSY, CDR2 SAAADI. The CDR3 loop spans 11 amino acids. V lost 5 bases and J lost 7, with 8 bases in between. CDR3 in DNA: TGCGCCAGCAGTCAACAGGGTGAAGCTTTCTTT. It is translated as CASSQQGEAFF.

The J gene is TRBJ2-7, the V gene TRBV6-1, with no clear D. This CDR3 has 14 residues. CDR1 is MNHNS, CDR2 SASEGT, per germline. Trimming left V 6 bases short and J 2 bases short, with 14 bases between. CDR3 bases: TGTGCCAGCAGAGCAGACCAACATCCCTACGAGCAGTACTTC. Amino acid sequence: CASRADQHPYEQYF.

This clonotype was found a few times. The chain uses TRBV7-2 and TRBJ1-1; a possible D gene is TRBD1 (5 bases). V lost 0 bases and J lost 5, with 13 bases in between. This CDR3 contains 15 residues. Per the germline V gene, CDR1 is SGHTA and CDR2 is FQGNSA. CDR3 loop: CASSLAYGGGTEAFF. The CDR3 nucleotides are TGTGCCAGCAGCTTAGCGTACGGGGGAGGAACTGAAGCTTTCTTT.

This clonotype was counted between two and nine times. J is TRBJ2-7 and V is TRBV10-3, with D possibly matching TRBD2 (7 bases). The CDR3 covers 15 residues. From germline, CDR1 is ENHRY and CDR2 SYGVKD. Trimming cost V 6 bases and J 0 bases, with 15 bases left between them. CDR3 amino acids: CAIRGASGLSYEQYF. The CDR3 DNA reads as TGTGCCATCAGGGGGGCTAGCGGTCTCTCCTACGAGCAGTACTTC.

This clonotype was counted many times. This chain uses TRBV20-1 with TRBJ1-2; no firm D call. V was pared by 3 bases and J by 3 bases, with 2 bases between. Germline V gene sequence: CDR1 DFQATT, CDR2 SNEGSKA (reference sequence). This CDR3 is built from 10 residues. The CDR3 loop is CSASYYGYTF. DNA for the CDR3: TGCAGTGCTAGTTACTATGGCTACACCTTC.

The CDR3 DNA sequence: TGCGCCAGCAGCACGGCGGGGGCTAGCCACAATGAGCAGTTCTTC. Residues: CASSTAGASHNEQFF. V is TRBV5-1 and J is TRBJ2-1; tentatively, D is TRBD2 (7 bases). V was cut by 4 bases and J by 5 bases, with 16 bases left in between. The CDR3 runs to 15 residues. The germline V gene encodes CDR1 SGHRS and CDR2 YFSETQ.

This clonotype appeared many times. The chain uses TRBV5-1 and TRBJ1-1; D is unclear. V was pared by 4 bases and J by 0 bases, with 16 bases between. Germline V lookup: CDR1 SGHRS, CDR2 YFSETQ. This CDR3 region has 16 residues. The CDR3 region has the DNA TGCGCCAGCAGCCGGACCCCTCAGGATCTGAACACTGAAGCTTTCTTT. Its translation is CASSRTPQDLNTEAFF.

This clonotype occurred many times. The V gene is TRBV7-2, the J gene TRBJ2-1, with 12 bases matching TRBD2. Germline loops: CDR1 SGHTA, CDR2 FQGNSA. The V segment lost 1 base and the J segment 6 bases; nucleotides outside the gene matches: 10. There are 18 residues in the CDR3. The CDR3 DNA reads as TGTGCCAGCAGCTTAGTTAGGAGCGGACTAGCGGGAACCAATGAGCAGTTCTTC. Translating gives CASSLVRSGLAGTNEQFF.

The chain is built from TRBV29-1 and TRBJ1-1; 8 nucleotides match TRBD1. The germline V gene encodes CDR1 SQVTM and CDR2 ANQGSEA. With 6 bases clipped from V and 3 bases from J, the junction kept 9 bases outside the gene matches. This CDR3 contains 14 residues. As DNA, the CDR3 is TGCAGCGTGAGGCCACAGGGGGTAGACACTGAAGCTTTCTTT. It yields the protein CSVRPQGVDTEAFF.

The chain joins TRBV28 to TRBJ1-2; D is uncertain. Germline values: CDR1 MDHEN, CDR2 SYDVKM. The CDR3 sequence is 14 residues long. Trimming cost V 6 bases and J 4 bases, with 15 bases left between them. CDR3 protein: CASSPGVMSYGYTF. The CDR3 DNA reads TGTGCCAGCAGCCCCGGGGTGATGTCCTATGGCTACACCTTC.

This chain links TRBV4-2 with TRBJ1-5, with TRBD1 matching 7 bases. V dropped 1 base and J dropped 0; count of bases not matched to a gene: 12. The CDR3 consists of 19 residues. Looked up from germline, CDR1 is LGHNA and CDR2 is YNFKEQ. CDR3 loop: CASSQVGGTDLNSNQPQHF. The CDR3 nucleotides are TGTGCCAGCAGCCAAGTTGGGGGGACAGACCTTAATAGCAATCAGCCCCAGCATTTT.

The sample holds a few counts of this clonotype. The CDR3 DNA reads TGTGCCAGCTGGACAGGGAGTAGCAATGAGCAGTTCTTC. Encoded protein: CASWTGSSNEQFF. The rearrangement links TRBV27 to TRBJ2-1, with TRBD1 matching over 8 bases. In germline, CDR1 is MNHEY, CDR2 SMNVEV (reference sequence). J was trimmed by 6 bases and V by 8 bases; bases with no gene match: 6. The CDR3 has 13 residues.

Worth noting for this clonotype: A much larger clone sits a single nucleotide away, making a read error possible. V gene TRBV6-6 combines with J gene TRBJ2-1, with 9 bases that match TRBD2. Germline assignment: CDR1 MNHNY and CDR2 SVGAGI (reference sequence). The CDR3 loop spans 17 amino acids. Trimming removed 2 bases from V and 4 bases from J; junction bases left unmatched: 9. The CDR3 loop reads CASSYLPTSGMYNEQFF. CDR3 nucleotides: TGTGCCAGCAGTTACCTCCCGACTAGCGGAATGTACAATGAGCAGTTCTTC.

This clonotype has only a few counts. V usage is TRBV20-1 and J usage is TRBJ2-3; unclear D gene. Germline assignment: CDR1 DFQATT and CDR2 SNEGSKA (reference sequence). V was clipped by 1 base and J by 0 bases, with 5 bases between them. The CDR3 extends over 13 amino acids. The CDR3 DNA follows: TGCAGTGCTAGAGTAGTAAGCACAGATACGCAGTATTTT. It specifies CSARVVSTDTQYF.

The chain joins TRBV7-2 to TRBJ2-2; D may be TRBD1 (5 bases). CDR1 and CDR2 (germline): SGHTA, FQGNSA. This CDR3 is 15 amino acids long. Trimming shortened V by 4 bases and J by 3 bases, and 12 bases separated the two germline ends. This CDR3 reads CASSWFLGDTGELFF. The CDR3 DNA reads TGTGCCAGCAGCTGGTTCCTAGGGGACACCGGGGAGCTGTTTTTT.

This clonotype has just one count. The rearrangement links TRBV5-5 to TRBJ2-6; the D is unclear. Germline loops: CDR1 SGHKS, CDR2 YYEKEE (reference sequence). This CDR3 has 16 amino acids. V gave up 0 bases and J gave up 4 bases, with 11 bases separating them. The CDR3 nucleotides read TGTGCCAGCAGCTTGGGGGTCAGAGGAGGGGCCAACGTCCTGACTTTC. Encoded protein: CASSLGVRGGANVLTF.

This clonotype was picked up many times. The chain has TRBV4-3 and TRBJ1-4; the D is unclear. Trimming took off 3 bases at V and 14 bases at J, with 10 bases between the two ends. The CDR3 length is 11 residues. Germline V gives CDR1 LGHNA, CDR2 YSLEER. The CDR3 bases are TGCGCCAGCAGCCAGGGATATTGGCTGTTTTTT. It translates to CASSQGYWLFF.

V gene TRBV5-4 combines with J gene TRBJ1-4; D not certain. The germline V gene encodes CDR1 SGHNT and CDR2 YYREEE (reference sequence). The CDR3 runs to 15 residues. Trimming stripped 4 bases from V and 7 bases from J, with 17 bases between. In DNA, the CDR3 is TGTGCCAGCAGCAGATCGGACGCCTCTGCTGAAAAACTGTTTTTT. Protein sequence: CASSRSDASAEKLFF.

V is TRBV5-1 and J is TRBJ2-1; 11 bases are shared with TRBD2. There are 16 residues in the CDR3. V dropped 3 bases and J dropped 6; count of bases not matched to a gene: 8. Per the germline V gene, CDR1 is SGHRS and CDR2 is YFSETQ. CDR3 nucleotides: TGCGCCAGCAGCTCAATCGGGACTAGCGGAGTCAATGAGCAGTTCTTC. Translating it yields CASSSIGTSGVNEQFF.

The rearrangement uses TRBV28 and TRBJ1-4, with 9 bases matching TRBD1. The CDR3 has 15 amino acids. After removal of 3 bases from V and 10 bases from J, the junction contained 9 bases not matched to a gene. Germline CDR1 and CDR2: MDHEN and SYDVKM. CDR3 sequence: CASSFPGQGSVKLFF. CDR3 DNA sequence: TGTGCCAGCAGTTTCCCGGGACAGGGTTCCGTAAAACTGTTTTTT.

In the case of this clonotype: The germline gene is not matched at one end of the junction; a read error may be the cause. The genes are TRBV20-1 and TRBJ2-2; 9 bases match TRBD2. The CDR3 extends over 15 amino acids. Germline V gene sequence: CDR1 DFQATT, CDR2 SNEGSKA (reference sequence). For the CDR3, the DNA is TGCGGTGCTGAGGTGACTAGCGGGAACACCGGGGAGCTGTTTTTT. Translated: CGAEVTSGNTGELFF.

This clonotype occurred a few times. The V and J genes are TRBV20-1 and TRBJ1-4, with D maybe TRBD1 (5 bases). The length of the CDR3 is 16 residues. The V gene lost 3 bases and the J gene lost 1 base, with 15 bases spanning the gap. From germline, CDR1 is DFQATT and CDR2 SNEGSKA (reference sequence). CDR3 nucleotides: TGCAGTGCTAGGGACCTCCTTGGGGGAACTAATGAAAAACTGTTTTTT. It specifies CSARDLLGGTNEKLFF.

In the case of this clonotype: A read error may explain this, as a much larger clone is one base away. V is TRBV12-3 or TRBV12-4 and J is TRBJ2-1; TRBD2 aligns across 9 bases. Trimming cost V 5 bases and J 6 bases; bases outside gene matches: 5. CDR3 length equals 14 residues. The CDR3 DNA reads as TGTGCCAGCAGTACAATAGCGGGGGCCAATGAGCAGTTCTTC. This sequence encodes CASSTIAGANEQFF.